The entry that follows covers one T cell receptor (beta chain) sequence. Its antigen is undetermined. Because the CDR3 is missing its conserved closing phenylalanine or tryptophan, this is likely a read error. The limits of the CDR3 on the DNA are not certain, so only TCRdb's listed CDR3 is given. RNA transcripts gave rise to amplified TCR beta CDR3 regions. A first-round RT-PCR of the TCR CDR3 used the HTBI primer set. In TCRdb, the multiplex PCR reads were re-called with MiXCR into one record per CDR3 protein. The table records about 610,000 distinct CDR3 sequences, about 43% of them present only once. The hyperthyroidism patients had all been newly diagnosed, and their disease duration was under 2 months. Their ages ranged from 18 to 65 years. The record originates from a study of T cells in Graves' hyperthyroidism and ophthalmopathy. The study's findings and limits: Onset of ophthalmopathy came a median 6.5 months after the model predicted it.

The CDR3 is 15 residues long, ends included. Germline V CDR1 and CDR2: SGHKS, YYEKEE (reference sequence). The rearrangement uses TRBV5-5 and TRBJ1-2. The source is a woman under 30 with Graves' hyperthyroidism. The specimen sequenced was peripheral blood or thyroid tissue (not recorded which). CDR3 in amino acids: CASSLEGIYTNGHTS.